A single sample is the source of the 24 T cell receptor beta chains below, sequenced in a study of neurological immune-mediated disorders. TCRdb reanalysed the 5' RACE reads using MiXCR and keeps one entry per CDR3 protein. The table lists tens of thousands of distinct CDR3 sequences, under 7.5% of them singletons. Sequenced: PBMCs. The receptors were sampled from a woman between 40 and 55 years old in good health.

The sample holds a few counts of this clonotype. The J gene is TRBJ2-1, the V gene TRBV29-1; D is perhaps TRBD2 (7 bases). This CDR3 spans 14 amino acids. Germline CDR1 SQVTM, CDR2 ANQGSEA. V shed 7 bases and J shed 3 bases, with 16 bases lying between them. The CDR3 nucleotides read TGCAGCGCCGGCGGGGAGGGGGACTACAATGAGCAGTTCTTC. Amino acid sequence: CSAGGEGDYNEQFF.

At least ten counts were recorded for this clonotype. The rearrangement joins TRBV5-1 to TRBJ1-2; TRBD1 is a possible D gene (6 bases). The CDR3 has 16 residues. Germline CDR1 SGHRS, CDR2 YFSETQ. V lost 0 bases and J 0 bases, leaving 12 bases between the germline ends. The CDR3 loop reads CASSLGPQGPNYGYTF. The CDR3 coding sequence is TGCGCCAGCAGCTTGGGCCCCCAGGGGCCTAACTATGGCTACACCTTC. The full variable domain, its missing parts supplied by reference TRBV5-1 and TRBJ1-2, is KAGVTQTPRYLIKTRGQQVTLSCSPISGHRSVSWYQQTPGQGLQFLFEYFSETQRNKGNFPGRFSGRQFSNSRSEMNVSTLELGDSALYLCASSLGPQGPNYGYTFGSGTRLTVV.

This clonotype was detected many times. This rearrangement joins TRBV6-5 to TRBJ2-3; tentatively, D is TRBD1 (5 bases). Germline-derived CDR1 and CDR2 are MNHEY and SVGAGI. The CDR3 contains 14 residues. V lost 6 bases and J lost 1, with 11 bases in between. CDR3 in amino acids: CASSQGWGTDTQYF. As DNA, the CDR3 is TGTGCCAGCAGCCAGGGTTGGGGCACAGATACGCAGTATTTT.

The table lists this clonotype with many counts. The chain links TRBV7-9 to TRBJ1-2; weak D call: TRBD1 (6 bases). The germline V gene encodes CDR1 SEHNR and CDR2 FQNEAQ (reference sequence). The CDR3 contains 12 residues. The ends were cut back, 11 bases at V and 5 bases at J, with 15 bases in the middle. CDR3 loop: CAGYQGHYGYTF. The DNA for the CDR3 is TGTGCCGGGTATCAGGGGCATTATGGCTACACCTTC.

This clonotype was recorded many times. The chain uses TRBV5-4 and TRBJ2-1, with D unresolved. Trimming took off 1 base at V and 0 bases at J, with 8 bases between the two ends. In germline, CDR1 is SGHNT, CDR2 YYREEE (reference sequence). CDR3 length: 15 residues. CDR3 in DNA: TGTGCCAGCAGCTTGTCTCAGAGCTCCTACAATGAGCAGTTCTTC. The encoded protein is CASSLSQSSYNEQFF.

This clonotype showed up many times. V is TRBV5-1 and J is TRBJ1-4; no clear D gene. Deletions cut 4 bases from V and 7 bases from J, with 17 bases between. The CDR3 totals 15 residues. In germline, CDR1 is SGHRS, CDR2 YFSETQ. The CDR3 DNA sequence: TGCGCCAGCAGCCCGCGTCCTGGGGAAAGTGAAAAACTGTTTTTT. It encodes CASSPRPGESEKLFF.

This clonotype was detected a few times. With a much larger clone just one base away, this may be a read error. V gene TRBV5-1 combines with J gene TRBJ1-5, with 8 bases lining up with TRBD1. Germline CDR1 reads SGHRS; CDR2 reads YFSETQ. The CDR3 is 14 residues long. As DNA, the CDR3 is TGCGCCAGCAGCCACAGGGGGGACAATCAGCCCAAGCATTTT. Translating it yields CASSHRGDNQPKHF.

This clonotype occurred many times. This chain uses TRBV4-2 with TRBJ2-1, with a tentative D call TRBD1 (5 bases). The V end lost 1 base, the J end lost 8 bases, and 18 bases lay between the germline ends. This CDR3 comprises 16 residues. In germline, CDR1 is LGHNA, CDR2 YNFKEQ. This chain's CDR3 is CASSQGRQGTMDEQFF. The CDR3 bases are TGTGCCAGCAGCCAAGGAAGGCAGGGCACGATGGATGAGCAGTTCTTC.

This clonotype was picked up many times. DNA for the CDR3: TGCAGCGTTGAGACTAGCGGGACCTCCTACGAGCAGTACTTC. Amino acids: CSVETSGTSYEQYF. J is TRBJ2-7 and V is TRBV29-1, with TRBD2 matching 11 bases. CDR3 length: 14 amino acids. Germline CDR1 is SQVTM and CDR2 is ANQGSEA. With 3 bases clipped from V and 0 bases from J, the junction kept 1 base outside the gene matches.

In its sample, this clonotype was seen many times. The V call is TRBV18, the J call TRBJ1-1; the D is unclear. Germline V gene sequence: CDR1 KGHSH, CDR2 LQKENI. This CDR3 is 15 amino acids long. Trimming removed 2 bases from V and 3 bases from J, with 13 bases in between. The chain's CDR3 is CASSPGSKRDTEAFF. The CDR3 DNA sequence: TGTGCCAGCTCACCAGGCAGTAAGAGGGACACTGAAGCTTTCTTT.

This clonotype was seen ten or more times. The chain has TRBV7-6 and TRBJ2-3; 10 bases are a match to TRBD1. Germline loops: CDR1 SGHVS, CDR2 FNYEAQ. The CDR3 runs to 16 residues. V lost 1 base and J lost 2; bases outside the gene matches: 3. CDR3 coding DNA: TGTGCCAGCAGCTTAGGACAGGGGGCCCTCACAGATACGCAGTATTTT. It translates to CASSLGQGALTDTQYF.

This clonotype appeared many times. CDR3 DNA sequence: TGTGCCAGCAGCTTAGCCAGGAGGACAGGGGCGGGTCAGCCCCAGCATTTT. It codes for CASSLARRTGAGQPQHF. The chain combines TRBV7-8 with TRBJ1-5; TRBD1 matches at 9 bases. V lost 0 bases and J lost 6; bases outside the gene matches: 9. In germline, CDR1 is SGHVS, CDR2 FQNEAQ. This CDR3 comprises 17 residues.

This clonotype was seen ten or more times. The chain links TRBV28 to TRBJ1-2, with 9 bases aligning to TRBD1. In germline, CDR1 is MDHEN, CDR2 SYDVKM. Losses at the gene ends were 3 bases for V and 8 bases for J; bases not matched to a gene: 4. CDR3 length equals 13 residues. The CDR3 DNA is TGTGCCAGCAGTTTCCTGGGACAGGGAGGCTACACCTTC. Its protein is CASSFLGQGGYTF.

This clonotype has a count of ten or more. The chain combines TRBV15 with TRBJ2-2; tentatively, D is TRBD1 or TRBD2 (6 bases each). Trimming pared 0 bases from V and 7 bases from J, leaving 12 bases between. The CDR3 totals 15 residues. Germline V gives CDR1 LNHNV, CDR2 YYDKDF (reference sequence). DNA for the CDR3: TGTGCCACCAGCAGAGATAGGGGGGAAGGCGGGGAGCTGTTTTTT. This encodes CATSRDRGEGGELFF.

This clonotype showed up many times. V usage is TRBV27 and J usage is TRBJ1-5, with a tentative D call TRBD1 (5 bases). The germline V and J ends were trimmed by 5 bases and 6 bases, with 11 bases remaining between them. The germline V gene encodes CDR1 MNHEY and CDR2 SMNVEV (reference sequence). CDR3 length equals 13 residues. This CDR3 is CASSGAGPQPQHF. CDR3 DNA sequence: TGTGCCAGCAGTGGGGCGGGGCCTCAGCCCCAGCATTTT.

The table lists this clonotype with many counts. V gene TRBV5-1 combines with J gene TRBJ1-2; D is unclear. V lost 0 bases, J lost 3 bases, and 12 bases lay in between. The CDR3 is made up of 15 amino acids. Germline V gene lookup returns CDR1 SGHRS and CDR2 YFSETQ. The CDR3 nucleotides read TGCGCCAGCAGCTTGGACGGCCCTGGAGACTATGGCTACACCTTC. It codes for CASSLDGPGDYGYTF.

This clonotype was observed at least ten times. The rearrangement uses TRBV5-1 and TRBJ1-5; the D is unclear. There are 14 residues in the CDR3. The V end was cut by 0 bases, the J end by 1 base, with 5 bases between. The germline gives CDR1 SGHRS, CDR2 YFSETQ. The CDR3 is CASSLGGSNQPQHF. The CDR3 region has the DNA TGCGCCAGCAGCTTGGGAGGGAGCAATCAGCCCCAGCATTTT.

This clonotype was detected ten times or more. J is TRBJ2-7 and V is TRBV21-1; no check of the table's D call, TRBD2, against the DNA was made. TRBV21-1 has pseudogene status. The CDR3 has 22 residues. CDR3 nucleotides: TGTGCCAGCAGCGCCCCCCCCGCCAGATCGACAGGAAGCAAGTCCCCATCCTACGAGCAGTACGTC. Encoded protein: CASSAPPARSTGSKSPSYEQYV.

This clonotype appeared many times. The chain carries TRBV7-9 and TRBJ2-1, with 7 bases lining up with TRBD2. The V gene end was trimmed by 5 bases and the J gene end by 7 bases; junction bases not matched to a gene: 11. This CDR3 is built from 15 residues. Germline CDR1 and CDR2: SEHNR and FQNEAQ (reference sequence). The CDR3 spells CASSPPGKRENEQFF. DNA for the CDR3: TGTGCCAGCAGCCCCCCGGGGAAGCGGGAAAATGAGCAGTTCTTC.

At least ten counts were recorded for this clonotype. This chain connects TRBV24-1 to TRBJ1-5; perhaps TRBD1 as D (6 bases). Between the trimmed V and J ends, which lost 11 bases and 1 base, there was a span of 11 bases. CDR3 length: 13 amino acids. In germline, CDR1 is KGHDR, CDR2 SFDVKD. CDR3 DNA: TGTGCCATTCAGGGGATGAGCAATCAGCCCCAGCATTTT. Encoded protein: CAIQGMSNQPQHF.

There are many counts of this clonotype. This rearrangement joins TRBV6-5 to TRBJ2-5; 10 bases fit TRBD2. With V trimmed by 0 bases and J by 4 bases, 5 bases remained unmatched. In germline, CDR1 is MNHEY, CDR2 SVGAGI. The CDR3 is made up of 16 amino acids. The CDR3 DNA reads as TGTGCCAGCAGTTACTCGAGCGGGAGGGCCTTAGAGACCCAGTACTTC. Residues: CASSYSSGRALETQYF.

This clonotype came up many times. V and J are TRBV24-1 and TRBJ2-3, with 12 bases matching TRBD2. CDR1 is KGHDR, CDR2 SFDVKD, per germline. J gave up 1 base and V 4 bases, and 2 bases lay outside the gene matches. The CDR3 length is 16 residues. The CDR3 sequence: CATSDWTSGGTDTQYF. CDR3 DNA: TGTGCCACCAGTGACTGGACTAGCGGGGGCACAGATACGCAGTATTTT.

The gene calls are TRBV14 and TRBJ1-1, with D hard to call. Germline CDR1 SGHDN, CDR2 FVKESK. CDR3 length: 14 residues. Trimming took 4 bases from V and 5 from J, leaving 14 bases between them. CDR3 region: CASSPLLEGTEAFF. The CDR3 region has the DNA TGTGCCAGCAGCCCCTTACTGGAGGGAACTGAAGCTTTCTTT.

This clonotype has at least ten counts. The chain joins TRBV20-1 to TRBJ2-1; TRBD2 matches at 9 bases. This CDR3 is built from 13 residues. J gave up 7 bases and V 1 base, and 2 bases lay outside the gene matches. Germline-derived CDR1 and CDR2 are DFQATT and SNEGSKA (reference sequence). CDR3 residues: CSARGLAGNEQFF. Written as DNA, the CDR3 is TGCAGTGCTAGAGGTCTAGCGGGGAATGAGCAGTTCTTC.